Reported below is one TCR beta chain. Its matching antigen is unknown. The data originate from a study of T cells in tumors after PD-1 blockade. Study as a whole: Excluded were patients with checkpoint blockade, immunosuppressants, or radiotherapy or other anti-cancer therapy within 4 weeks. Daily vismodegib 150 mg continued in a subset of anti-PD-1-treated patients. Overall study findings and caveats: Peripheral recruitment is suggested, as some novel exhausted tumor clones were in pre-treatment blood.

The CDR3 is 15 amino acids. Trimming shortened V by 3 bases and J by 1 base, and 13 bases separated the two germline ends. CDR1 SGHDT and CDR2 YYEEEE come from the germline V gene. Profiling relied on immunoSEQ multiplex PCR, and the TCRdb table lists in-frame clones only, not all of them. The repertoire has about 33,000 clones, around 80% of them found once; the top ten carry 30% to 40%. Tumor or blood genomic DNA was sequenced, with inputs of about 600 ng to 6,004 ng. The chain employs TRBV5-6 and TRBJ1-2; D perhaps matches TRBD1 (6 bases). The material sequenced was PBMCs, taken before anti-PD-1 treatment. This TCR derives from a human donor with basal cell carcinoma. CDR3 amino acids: CASSYTGTDNYGYTF. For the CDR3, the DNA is TGTGCCAGCAGCTACACAGGGACCGATAACTATGGCTACACCTTC.